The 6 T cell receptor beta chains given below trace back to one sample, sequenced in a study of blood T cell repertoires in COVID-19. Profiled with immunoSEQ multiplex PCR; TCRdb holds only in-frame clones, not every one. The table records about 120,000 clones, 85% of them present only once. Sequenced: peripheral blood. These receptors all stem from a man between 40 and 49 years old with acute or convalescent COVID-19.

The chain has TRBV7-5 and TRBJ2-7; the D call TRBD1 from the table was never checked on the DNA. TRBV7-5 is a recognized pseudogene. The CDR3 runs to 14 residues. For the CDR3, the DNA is TGTGTCAGAAGCTTAGGGGGGCCGGCCTACGAGCAGTACTTC. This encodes CVRSLGGPAYEQYF.

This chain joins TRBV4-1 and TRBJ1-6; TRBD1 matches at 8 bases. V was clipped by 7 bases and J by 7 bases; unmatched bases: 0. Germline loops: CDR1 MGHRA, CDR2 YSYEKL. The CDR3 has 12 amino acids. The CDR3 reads CASNRGNSPLHF. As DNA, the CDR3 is TGCGCCAGCAACAGGGGGAATTCACCCCTCCACTTT.

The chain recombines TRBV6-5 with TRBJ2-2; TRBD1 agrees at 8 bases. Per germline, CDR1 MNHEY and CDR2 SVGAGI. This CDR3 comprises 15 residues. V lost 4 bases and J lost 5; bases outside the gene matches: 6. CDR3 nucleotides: TGTGCCAGCAGTTTGGACAGGGCAGGGACCGGGGAGCTGTTTTTT. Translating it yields CASSLDRAGTGELFF.

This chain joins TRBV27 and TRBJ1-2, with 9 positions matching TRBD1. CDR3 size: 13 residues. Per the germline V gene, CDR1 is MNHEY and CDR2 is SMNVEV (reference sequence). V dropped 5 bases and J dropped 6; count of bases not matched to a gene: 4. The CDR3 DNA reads TGTGCCAGCAGTCTCGGACAGGGGCATGGCTACACCTTC. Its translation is CASSLGQGHGYTF.

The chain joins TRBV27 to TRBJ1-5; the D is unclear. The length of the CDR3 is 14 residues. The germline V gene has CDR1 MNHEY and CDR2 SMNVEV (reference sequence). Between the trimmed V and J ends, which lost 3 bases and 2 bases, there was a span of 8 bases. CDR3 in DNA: TGTGCCAGCAGTTTTGGTTCGGGCAATCAGCCCCAGCATTTT. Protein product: CASSFGSGNQPQHF.

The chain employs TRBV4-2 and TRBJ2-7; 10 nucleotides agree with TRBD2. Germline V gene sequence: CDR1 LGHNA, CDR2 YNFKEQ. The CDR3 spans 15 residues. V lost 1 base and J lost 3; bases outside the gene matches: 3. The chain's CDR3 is CASSQGLAGDYEQYF. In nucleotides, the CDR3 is TGTGCCAGCAGCCAAGGTCTAGCGGGGGACTACGAGCAGTACTTC.